One sample yielded the 24 T cell receptor beta chains listed below, sequenced in a study of a mutant IDH1 vaccine in newly diagnosed glioma (dated by TCRdb to the early 2020s). Per the publication, the time point label means: week 23, last vaccination. Every vaccine dose consisted of 300 ug of a 20-mer mutant IDH1 peptide in Montanide, administered subcutaneously together with topical imiquimod. The library was built by means of the immunoSEQ multiplex PCR assay. Not all clones reach the TCRdb copy of this immuneACCESS table, which keeps in-frame sequences only. Checked studies attribute under half of the gap to unresolved V genes and leave the rest unexplained. The sample table contains roughly 45,000 clones; only one count was recorded for roughly 83% of them. The leading ten clones occupy about 2.5% of the sample. For these receptors, no antigen is known. Sequences were derived from PBMCs, sampled from a glioma patient whose treatment included an IDH1 peptide vaccine. Receptor source: a woman in her late teens or twenties with glioma. Some clones in this sample may be carry-over from other donors' samples.

The CDR3: CASSLTTGAPQETQYF. CDR3 nucleotide sequence: TGTGCCAGCAGCTTAACGACAGGGGCACCACAAGAGACCCAGTACTTC. The gene calls are TRBV7-8 and TRBJ2-5; 8 bases map to TRBD1. Germline CDR1 SGHVS, CDR2 FQNEAQ. This CDR3 contains 16 residues. With V trimmed by 2 bases and J by 2 bases, 7 bases remained unmatched.

This clone was recorded only once. The genes are TRBV7-2 and TRBJ2-3, with 8 bases matching TRBD2. J lost 1 base, V lost 0 bases, and 0 bases had no gene match. Germline V gene lookup returns CDR1 SGHTA and CDR2 FQGNSA. The CDR3 is 15 amino acids. This chain's CDR3 is CASSLALAGTDTQYF. The CDR3 DNA is TGTGCCAGCAGCTTAGCACTAGCGGGCACAGATACGCAGTATTTT.

The chain employs TRBV15 and TRBJ1-5; D unclear. In germline, CDR1 is LNHNV, CDR2 YYDKDF (reference sequence). The CDR3 consists of 13 residues. V was clipped by 5 bases and J by 2 bases, with 7 bases between them. In DNA, the CDR3 is TGTGCCACCAGCGGTGCCGGCAATCAGCCCCAGCATTTT. Translating it yields CATSGAGNQPQHF. Full variable domain (rest looked up from reference TRBV15 and TRBJ1-5): DAMVIQNPRYQVTQFGKPVTLSCSQTLNHNVMYWYQQKSSQAPKLLFHYYDKDFNNEADTPDNFQSRRPNTSFCFLDIRSPGLGDTAMYLCATSGAGNQPQHFGDGTRLSIL.

A remark on this clone: Compared with germline, one end of the junction differs, possibly owing to a read error. The V call is TRBV7-9, the J call TRBJ1-2, with TRBD1 matching over 10 bases. CDR3 length: 16 amino acids. Germline V gene data show CDR1 as SEHNR and CDR2 as FQNEAQ (reference sequence). The CDR3 DNA sequence: TGTGCCAGCAGCCTAGCCGGGACAGGGGAATCCTATGGCTACACCTTC. Its protein is CASSLAGTGESYGYTF. The entire variable domain, with the rest obtained from reference TRBV7-9 and TRBJ1-2, is as follows: DTGVSQNPRHKITKRGQNVTFRCDPISEHNRLYWYRQTLGQGPEFLTYFQNEAQLEKSRLLSDRFSAERPKGSFSTLEIQRTEQGDSAMYLCASSLAGTGESYGYTFGSGTRLTVV.

The CDR3 spells CASSYSPVSYNEQFF. The CDR3 DNA reads as TGTGCCAGCAGTTACTCCCCCGTCTCCTACAATGAGCAGTTCTTC. The V gene is TRBV6-5, the J gene TRBJ2-1, with D uncertain. Germline V gene sequence: CDR1 MNHEY, CDR2 SVGAGI. Trimming cost V 0 bases and J 0 bases, with 6 bases left between them. The CDR3 runs to 15 residues.

V and J are TRBV5-4 and TRBJ1-2, with D hard to call. Germline CDR1 and CDR2: SGHNT and YYREEE (reference sequence). The V end lost 0 bases, the J end lost 0 bases, and 12 bases lay between the germline ends. The CDR3 spans 16 residues. The CDR3 region has the DNA TGTGCCAGCAGCTTGGGCGAGCTCGATGCTAACTATGGCTACACCTTC. This codes for CASSLGELDANYGYTF.

This rearrangement joins TRBV7-2 to TRBJ1-1; D is possibly TRBD1 (6 bases). Germline lookup yields CDR1 SGHTA and CDR2 FQGNSA. V was clipped by 5 bases and J by 0 bases, with 10 bases between them. The CDR3 runs 14 residues. CDR3 in DNA: TGTGCCAGCAGCCCTGGACAGATGAACACTGAAGCTTTCTTT. This translates into CASSPGQMNTEAFF.

The chain uses TRBV27 and TRBJ1-5, with TRBD1 matching 7 bases. CDR3 size: 17 residues. Trimming removed 5 bases from V and 1 base from J; junction bases left unmatched: 11. The germline V gene encodes CDR1 MNHEY and CDR2 SMNVEV (reference sequence). CDR3 loop: CASSGNRGMRSNQPQHF. The CDR3 DNA reads as TGTGCCAGCAGTGGAAACAGGGGAATGAGAAGCAATCAGCCCCAGCATTTT.

The chain couples TRBV6-5 to TRBJ2-3, with 11 bases aligning to TRBD2. The length of the CDR3 is 15 residues. The V gene's germline CDR1 is MNHEY and CDR2 SVGAGI. With V trimmed by 6 bases and J by 2 bases, 4 bases remained unmatched. CDR3 sequence: CASRSSGGNTDTQYF. CDR3 nucleotide sequence: TGTGCCAGCAGATCTAGCGGGGGGAACACAGATACGCAGTATTTT.

The rearrangement uses TRBV7-9 and TRBJ1-2; the match to TRBD1 covers 7 bases. The CDR3 is 17 residues long. V was clipped by 5 bases and J by 7 bases; unmatched bases: 19. Germline V CDR1 and CDR2: SEHNR, FQNEAQ (reference sequence). The CDR3 DNA is TGTGCCAGCAGCCCACTAAAACAGGGGCTCTCCTGGGGTGGCTACACCTTC. It encodes CASSPLKQGLSWGGYTF.

This rearrangement joins TRBV4-1 to TRBJ2-5; D is perhaps TRBD1 (6 bases). The CDR3 length is 14 residues. Trimming cost V 1 base and J 7 bases, with 13 bases left between them. CDR1 and CDR2 (germline): MGHRA, YSYEKL. The CDR3 DNA follows: TGCGCCAGCAGCCAAGTCGCAGGGGCGGGGACCCAGTACTTC. Translating gives CASSQVAGAGTQYF.

J is TRBJ1-1 and V is TRBV6-5; 7 positions match TRBD1. CDR1 is MNHEY and CDR2 is SVGAGI in the germline V gene. With V trimmed by 5 bases and J by 1 base, 4 bases remained unmatched. CDR3 length: 14 residues. CDR3 DNA: TGTGCCAGCAGTCGGCGACAGGGGAACACTGAAGCTTTCTTT. Protein sequence: CASSRRQGNTEAFF.

The chain joins TRBV9 to TRBJ1-4; a weak D match, TRBD1 (5 bases). This CDR3 contains 15 residues. CDR1 and CDR2 from the germline V gene are SGDLS and YYNGEE. V shed 1 base and J shed 0 bases, with 7 bases lying between them. The DNA for the CDR3 is TGTGCCAGCAGCGTACGGGGGTCAACTAATGAAAAACTGTTTTTT. It encodes CASSVRGSTNEKLFF.

This chain uses TRBV7-9 with TRBJ2-7; 7 bases are shared with TRBD1. The CDR3 extends over 14 amino acids. CDR1 SEHNR and CDR2 FQNEAQ come from the germline V gene (reference sequence). V shed 7 bases and J 2 bases; nucleotides not matched to a gene: 8. CDR3 sequence reads: CASKTQGLPYEQYF. For the CDR3, the DNA is TGTGCCAGCAAAACACAGGGGTTACCCTACGAGCAGTACTTC.

The rearrangement uses TRBV6-6 and TRBJ2-7; 10 nucleotides agree with TRBD1. The CDR3 has 14 amino acids. The germline V gene encodes CDR1 MNHNY and CDR2 SVGAGI (reference sequence). The junction had 4 bases not matched to a gene; V was cut back by 6 bases and J by 2 bases. This CDR3 is CASRLGTGAYEQYF. Written as DNA, the CDR3 is TGTGCCAGCAGGCTCGGGACAGGGGCCTACGAGCAGTACTTC.

The V gene is TRBV27, the J gene TRBJ1-5; a weak D match, TRBD1 (5 bases). Deletions cut 6 bases from V and 4 bases from J, with 19 bases between. This CDR3 is 16 amino acids long. Germline V gives CDR1 MNHEY, CDR2 SMNVEV (reference sequence). The CDR3, as DNA: TGTGCCAGCAGCCCCTCTGGGGGGTCACAGAATCAGCCCCAGCATTTT. This sequence encodes CASSPSGGSQNQPQHF.

The rearrangement uses TRBV29-1 and TRBJ1-5, with D possibly being TRBD1 (5 bases). V was shortened by 4 bases and J by 4 bases, with 14 bases between the two germline ends. CDR3 length: 14 amino acids. Germline CDR1 and CDR2: SQVTM and ANQGSEA. The CDR3: CSVAQGVGNQPQHF. The CDR3 bases are TGCAGCGTTGCGCAGGGAGTGGGGAATCAGCCCCAGCATTTT.

The gene calls are TRBV5-1 and TRBJ2-7; perhaps TRBD2 as D (6 bases). Between the trimmed V and J ends, which lost 1 base and 6 bases, there was a span of 14 bases. Germline assignment: CDR1 SGHRS and CDR2 YFSETQ. CDR3 length: 14 amino acids. CDR3 in DNA: TGCGCCAGCAGCTTGAGGGCCAAGGGAGGCGAGCAGTACTTC. This translates into CASSLRAKGGEQYF.

The rearrangement joins TRBV10-3 to TRBJ2-1, with TRBD2 matching over 9 bases. CDR1 ENHRY and CDR2 SYGVKD come from the germline V gene. V was clipped by 4 bases and J by 5 bases; unmatched bases: 3. The CDR3 is made up of 14 amino acids. The CDR3 DNA sequence: TGTGCCATCAGTGCGACTAGCGGTAACAATGAGCAGTTCTTC. It translates to CAISATSGNNEQFF.

Only a few counts were recorded for this clone. V and J are TRBV6-1 and TRBJ1-6; maybe TRBD1 (6 bases). V was pared by 4 bases and J by 7 bases, with 23 bases between. The CDR3 spans 18 residues. Per the germline V gene, CDR1 is MNHNS and CDR2 is SASEGT. The CDR3 reads CASSAKSSRGGANSPLHF. CDR3 sequence (DNA): TGTGCCAGCAGTGCCAAATCCTCCCGGGGGGGCGCGAATTCACCCCTCCACTTT.

This chain joins TRBV4-1 and TRBJ1-1, with D maybe TRBD1 (5 bases). Trimming took off 1 base at V and 5 bases at J, with 11 bases between the two ends. The germline V gene encodes CDR1 MGHRA and CDR2 YSYEKL. This CDR3 has 14 residues. CDR3 protein: CASSQVRWGTEAFF. CDR3 sequence (DNA): TGCGCCAGCAGCCAAGTTAGGTGGGGGACTGAAGCTTTCTTT.

The chain uses TRBV25-1 and TRBJ2-3; D not certain. CDR1 is MGHDK, CDR2 SYGVNS, per germline. The CDR3 is made up of 14 amino acids. V lost 2 bases and J lost 4, with 10 bases in between. In nucleotides, the CDR3 is TGTGCCAGCAGTGAAGATCTCGGCGCAGATACGCAGTATTTT. As protein: CASSEDLGADTQYF.

V gene TRBV7-9 combines with J gene TRBJ1-6, with D hard to call. V lost 5 bases, J lost 8 bases, and 10 bases lay in between. Per germline, CDR1 SEHNR and CDR2 FQNEAQ (reference sequence). The CDR3 runs 13 residues. DNA for the CDR3: TGTGCCAGCAGCCTACCCGGTTATTCACCCCTCCACTTT. Amino acid sequence: CASSLPGYSPLHF.

The chain uses TRBV11-1 and TRBJ2-2; D is unclear. The CDR3 has 14 residues. Germline lookup yields CDR1 SGHAT and CDR2 FQDESV (reference sequence). V was trimmed by 5 bases and J by 6 bases, leaving 13 bases between them. CDR3 nucleotides: TGTGCCAGCAGCCCCGTTGGGGTCTCCGGGGAGCTGTTTTTT. This translates into CASSPVGVSGELFF.